A single TCR beta chain is shown here with its context. This specimen belongs to a study of T cell changes during pregnancy in multiple sclerosis. TCRdb keeps only in-frame clones here, not all; method: immunoSEQ multiplex PCR. Among about 28,000 clones listed, around 90% were seen once. This clonotype was sampled from a female donor in good health, enrolled as a control in a pregnancy study. The material was peripheral blood, obtained in the first trimester of pregnancy.

CDR3 loop: CASSITGARGNSPLHF. The CDR3 region has the DNA TGTGCCAGCAGCATTACAGGCGCCAGGGGAAATTCACCCCTCCACTTT. The V gene is TRBV11-3, the J gene TRBJ1-6, with D possibly TRBD1 on 6 matching bases. This CDR3 has 16 amino acids. The V and J ends lost 5 bases and 7 bases respectively, with 18 bases between them. The germline V gene has CDR1 SGHNT and CDR2 YENEEA.